This T cell receptor delta chain was sequenced for a study of γδ T cells in repeated Plasmodium falciparum infection. Study-wide points: Malian donors came from one small rural village, predominantly one ethnic group. Compared with Australian children, Malian Vdelta2-negative repertoires seemed more clonal, less diverse, less shared.

CDR1 and CDR2 (germline): GEAIGNYY, EKD. V was trimmed by 3 bases and J by 0 bases, leaving 19 bases between them. The CDR3 totals 17 residues. TCRdb reanalyzed the multiplex PCR reads using CATT. The table lists roughly 86,000 delta-chain clones, about 1.5% of them singletons. This clone has ten or more counts. Its antigen is undetermined. Vgamma9/Vdelta2+ and Vdelta2-negative gammadelta T cells were flow-sorted from PBMC for bulk sequencing. The chain uses TRDV2 and TRDJ1, with D unresolved. This TCR was sampled from a pool of human donors (malaria-infected and uninfected, not separated). Sequenced sample: gamma-delta T cells from blood. CDR3 sequence (DNA): TGTGCCTGTGACCGGCTTCTTAGGGCACCGTACACCGATAAACTCATCTTT. Protein product: CACDRLLRAPYTDKLIF.